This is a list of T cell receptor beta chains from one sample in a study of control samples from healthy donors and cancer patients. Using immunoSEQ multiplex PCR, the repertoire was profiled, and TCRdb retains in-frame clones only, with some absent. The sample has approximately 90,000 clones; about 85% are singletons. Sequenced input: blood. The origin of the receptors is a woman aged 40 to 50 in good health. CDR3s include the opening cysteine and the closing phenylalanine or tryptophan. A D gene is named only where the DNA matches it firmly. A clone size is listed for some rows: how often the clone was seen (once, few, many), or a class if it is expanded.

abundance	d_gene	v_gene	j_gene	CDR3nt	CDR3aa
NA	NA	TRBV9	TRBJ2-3	TGTGCCAGCAGCGCCCAATTGGGCGCGGGGGCTGGTACGCAGTATTTT	CASSAQLGAGAGTQYF
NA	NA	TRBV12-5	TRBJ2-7	TGTGCTAGTGGTTTGGACAGGGACGAGCAGTACTTC	CASGLDRDEQYF
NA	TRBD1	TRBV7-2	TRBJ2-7	TGTGCCAGCAGCTCGGGAGGGACAGGGGCGAGGGAGCAGTACTTC	CASSSGGTGAREQYF
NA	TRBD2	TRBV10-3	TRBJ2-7	TGTGCCACCAAGGCGGGACTAGCGGGGGATAAATCCGAGCAGTACTTC	CATKAGLAGDKSEQYF
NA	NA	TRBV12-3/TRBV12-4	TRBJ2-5	TGTGCCAGCAGTTTCGCGGGAAAAGAGACCCAGTACTTC	CASSFAGKETQYF
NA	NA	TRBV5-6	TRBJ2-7	TGTGCCAGCAACCGAGCGTTATCGGGGACGGTGAGCTCCTACGAGCAGTACTTC	CASNRALSGTVSSYEQYF
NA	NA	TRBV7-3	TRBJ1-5	TGTGCCAGCAGCTTAACGGGGGGGTCTCAGCCCCAGCATTTT	CASSLTGGSQPQHF
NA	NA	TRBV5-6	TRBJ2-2	TGTGCCAGCAGCCCGCGGTCTAACACCGGGGAGCTGTTTTTT	CASSPRSNTGELFF
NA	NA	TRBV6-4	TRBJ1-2	TGTGCCAGCAGTGACTCGGAAAGGGATGGTGGCTACACCTTC	CASSDSERDGGYTF
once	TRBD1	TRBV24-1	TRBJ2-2	TGTGCCACCGGCCTCGGGACAGCGATAACCGGGGAGCTGTTTTTT	CATGLGTAITGELFF
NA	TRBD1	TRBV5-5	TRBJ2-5	TGTGCCAGCAGCTTGGACAGGGGGTCGACCCAGTACTTC	CASSLDRGSTQYF
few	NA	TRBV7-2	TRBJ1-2	TGTGCCAGCAGCTCCTACAGGGTACAGTATGGCTACACCTTC	CASSSYRVQYGYTF
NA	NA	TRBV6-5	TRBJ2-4	TGTGCCAGCAGTTACTCAGGGGCGGACATTCAGTACTTC	CASSYSGADIQYF
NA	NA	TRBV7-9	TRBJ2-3	TGTGCCAGCTCCCCTTTTGCAGAATCTAGCACAGATACGCAGTATTTT	CASSPFAESSTDTQYF